This TCR beta chain was identified in a study of OX40 agonist ivuxolimab in advanced cancers. Background on the study: The dose-escalation cohort had hepatocellular carcinoma, melanoma, renal cell or head and neck cancer. Earlier treatment with anti-PD-1, anti-PD-L1 or anti-CTLA-4 was permitted, and 35% to 45% had received some. Study-level results: Not determined was the antigen specificity of the expanded peripheral T cells. Relative to CD4+ cells, CD8+ T cells on average had more expanded clones.

Sequencing used immunoSEQ multiplex PCR; TCRdb keeps in-frame clones, though not all of them. The data show tens of thousands of clones, around four fifths seen once. The V segment lost 3 bases and the J segment 6 bases; nucleotides outside the gene matches: 8. The CDR3 length is 15 residues. Germline-derived CDR1 and CDR2 are SGDLS and YYNGEE. Of note for this clone: Its antigen is as yet unknown.

The clonotype comes from an adult with an advanced solid tumor such as melanoma, head and neck, liver or kidney cancer. This chain joins TRBV9 and TRBJ2-1; the match to TRBD2 covers 8 bases. The source was CD4+ or CD8+ T cells sorted from blood, collected in a trial of the OX40 agonist ivuxolimab. The CDR3 spells CASSDGTSASNEQFF. CDR3 nucleotides: TGTGCCAGCAGCGACGGGACTAGTGCGTCCAATGAGCAGTTCTTC.